The clone carrying this TCR beta chain was counted only a few times. The antigen remains unidentified. This sample was included in a study of identical twins. Study conclusions and caveats: Analyses of zero insertions could be partly confounded by invariant MAIT and iNKT cells.

MiXCR, run by TCRdb on the 5' RACE reads, gives a single entry per CDR3 protein. The sample contains 600,000 to 700,000 distinct CDR3 sequences, 21% of which appear only once. The CDR3 has 15 residues. Unmatched junction bases numbered 6, after V lost 0 bases and J lost 8 bases. Germline CDR1 DFQATT, CDR2 SNEGSKA (reference sequence). The same data also went into a second study, on T cells expressing NK-cell markers. Per that study: Eight donors were sequenced, of whom seven were HCMV-seropositive, while the remaining one was HCMV-seronegative.

Sequences were obtained from PBMCs. The clonotype originates from a woman aged 18-29 years in good health. V is TRBV20-1 and J is TRBJ2-1; 11 positions agree with TRBD2. Here the CDR3 reads CSARDTSGGRDEQFF. The DNA of the CDR3 is TGCAGTGCTAGAGATACTAGCGGGGGCAGGGATGAGCAGTTCTTC.